These 18 T cell receptor beta chains came from one sample sequenced in a study of T cells in Graves' hyperthyroidism and ophthalmopathy. RNA transcripts served as the template for amplifying TCR beta CDR3 regions. Carried out on the TCR CDR3, a first-round RT-PCR used the HTBI primer set. TCRdb re-called the multiplex PCR reads with MiXCR, one entry per CDR3 protein. The sample consists of roughly 500,000 distinct CDR3 sequences, approximately 44% of them appearing once. The sequencing input was peripheral blood or thyroid tissue (not recorded which). The receptors originated from an adult woman with Graves' disease, either hyperthyroidism or ophthalmopathy (not recorded which).

In this sample, this clonotype turned up many times. The gene calls are TRBV6-5 and TRBJ2-6; D tentatively fits TRBD1 or TRBD2 (5 bases each). Germline CDR1 reads MNHEY; CDR2 reads SVGAGI. Trimming took 5 bases from V and 0 from J, leaving 14 bases between them. The CDR3 runs 17 residues. Here the CDR3 DNA reads TGTGCCAGCAGTCCCCTCCGGGACCGCTCTGGGGCCAACGTCCTGACTTTC. Translation: CASSPLRDRSGANVLTF.

This clonotype was recorded once. The genes are TRBV5-1 and TRBJ2-7, with a possible D match to TRBD1 (5 bases). V gave up 2 bases and J gave up 4 bases, with 10 bases separating them. CDR1 SGHRS and CDR2 YFSETQ come from the germline V gene. This CDR3 has 13 residues. The CDR3 DNA follows: TGCGCCAGCAGCTTAACCCGACAGTACGAGCAGTACTTC. Its protein is CASSLTRQYEQYF.

J is TRBJ2-7 and V is TRBV5-1, with D possibly TRBD1 on 6 matching bases. The CDR3 totals 14 residues. V was pared by 4 bases and J by 2 bases, with 13 bases between. Germline V gives CDR1 SGHRS, CDR2 YFSETQ. CDR3 DNA: TGCGCCAGCAGCCACGGACAGAATGCCTACGAGCAGTACTTC. Translation gives CASSHGQNAYEQYF.

This clonotype was observed many times. The chain carries TRBV7-9 and TRBJ2-1; no reliable D call. Trimming removed 1 base from V and 6 bases from J, with 4 bases in between. The length of the CDR3 is 12 residues. Germline CDR1 reads SEHNR; CDR2 reads FQNEAQ (reference sequence). The CDR3: CASSLGVNEQFF. The CDR3 DNA reads TGTGCCAGCAGCTTAGGAGTCAATGAGCAGTTCTTC.

The chain links TRBV7-3 to TRBJ1-1; 10 nucleotides line up with TRBD1. With 7 bases clipped from V and 4 bases from J, the junction kept 12 bases outside the gene matches. The germline gives CDR1 SGHTA, CDR2 FQGTGA. This CDR3 has 16 amino acids. CDR3 nucleotide sequence: TGTGCCAGCACCCCACTGAACCGGGACAGGGGCACTGAAGCTTTCTTT. It encodes CASTPLNRDRGTEAFF.

This clonotype has a handful of counts. An end of the junction differs from the germline gene, which may be a read error. The V gene is TRBV2, the J gene TRBJ2-7; 10 bases line up with TRBD2. The CDR3 sequence is 13 residues long. CDR1 and CDR2 (germline): SNHLY, FYNNEI. The CDR3 is CASREEREGEQYF. The CDR3, as DNA: TGTGCCAGCAGGGAAGAGCGGGAGGGCGAGCAGTACTTC.

This clonotype was observed many times. The J gene is TRBJ2-7, the V gene TRBV7-9; TRBD1 aligns across 8 bases. Germline values: CDR1 SEHNR, CDR2 FQNEAQ (reference sequence). V lost 5 bases to trimming and J lost 3 bases; unmatched junction nucleotides: 6. The CDR3 extends over 14 amino acids. CDR3 sequence (DNA): TGTGCCAGCAGCCAAGGACAGGGTGGCTACGAGCAGTACTTC. This codes for CASSQGQGGYEQYF.

The table lists this clonotype with many counts. V and J are TRBV25-1 and TRBJ2-3; no definite D call. This CDR3 has 14 residues. The ends were cut back, 2 bases at V and 0 bases at J, with 6 bases in the middle. CDR1 is MGHDK, CDR2 SYGVNS, per germline. The CDR3 DNA follows: TGTGCCAGCAGTGAAATAGGGAGCACAGATACGCAGTATTTT. This translates into CASSEIGSTDTQYF.

This clonotype was seen a few times. This chain uses TRBV7-8 with TRBJ2-7, with D possibly matching TRBD1 (5 bases). This CDR3 is built from 14 residues. V was pared by 8 bases and J by 0 bases, with 14 bases between. Germline CDR1 SGHVS, CDR2 FQNEAQ. The DNA of the CDR3 is TGTGCCAGCCTAAAGAGCGACAGCTCCTACGAGCAGTACTTC. Translating it yields CASLKSDSSYEQYF. Supplemented by reference TRBV7-8 and TRBJ2-7, the full variable domain reads GAGVSQSPRYKVAKRGQDVALRCDPISGHVSLFWYQQALGQGPEFLTYFQNEAQLDKSGLPSDRFFAERPEGSVSTLKIQRTQQEDSAVYLCASLKSDSSYEQYFGPGTRLTVT.

J is TRBJ1-1 and V is TRBV12-3 or TRBV12-4, with a tentative D call TRBD1 (5 bases). Deletions cut 6 bases from V and 4 bases from J, with 21 bases between. CDR3 length equals 16 residues. CDR3 bases: TGTGCCAGCAGCCGAAGGGACGCTCCCCCTACCACTGAAGCTTTCTTT. This gives the protein CASSRRDAPPTTEAFF.

This clonotype was counted a single time. The chain uses TRBV7-9 and TRBJ2-7; possible D gene TRBD2, 5 bases. V was shortened by 7 bases and J by 5 bases, with 15 bases between the two germline ends. CDR1 is SEHNR, CDR2 FQNEAQ, per germline (reference sequence). The CDR3 sequence is 13 residues long. The CDR3: CASKRPTGDEQYF. The CDR3 DNA follows: TGTGCCAGCAAGAGACCAACCGGGGACGAGCAGTACTTC.

CDR3 nucleotides: TGCAGTGCTAGAGGATGGCACTACGAGCAGTACTTC. Translated: CSARGWHYEQYF. This chain links TRBV20-1 with TRBJ2-7; D unclear. Between the trimmed V and J ends, which lost 1 base and 3 bases, there was a span of 7 bases. The CDR3 consists of 12 residues. The germline V gene encodes CDR1 DFQATT and CDR2 SNEGSKA (reference sequence).

The gene calls are TRBV15 and TRBJ1-1; D call uncertain. The CDR3 totals 15 residues. Looked up from germline, CDR1 is LNHNV and CDR2 is YYDKDF (reference sequence). V lost 3 bases to trimming and J lost 3 bases, with 14 bases between them. In nucleotides, the CDR3 is TGTGCCACCAGCAGCTTAACGAAGAGGGACACTGAAGCTTTCTTT. Its protein product is CATSSLTKRDTEAFF. The variable domain in full, with the rest retrieved from reference TRBV15 and TRBJ1-1, is DAMVIQNPRYQVTQFGKPVTLSCSQTLNHNVMYWYQQKSSQAPKLLFHYYDKDFNNEADTPDNFQSRRPNTSFCFLDIRSPGLGDTAMYLCATSSLTKRDTEAFFGQGTRLTVV.

Points on this clonotype: A read error may explain this, as a much larger clone is one base away. The gene calls are TRBV6-1 and TRBJ2-7, with D unclear. V lost 3 bases, J lost 9 bases, and 15 bases lay in between. The CDR3 totals 13 residues. Per germline, CDR1 MNHNS and CDR2 SASEGT. The CDR3 nucleotides are TGTGCCAGCAGTGACTCCCACATCCAACCGCAGTACTTC. Its protein product is CASSDSHIQPQYF.

The chain combines TRBV20-1 with TRBJ1-5; D unclear. The ends were cut back, 3 bases at V and 0 bases at J, with 3 bases in the middle. The CDR3 runs 12 residues. Germline V gene sequence: CDR1 DFQATT, CDR2 SNEGSKA (reference sequence). The CDR3 DNA is TGCAGTGCTAGTCGTAGCAATCAGCCCCAGCATTTT. It specifies CSASRSNQPQHF.

This clonotype was found a few times. The chain links TRBV27 to TRBJ1-5; TRBD1 matches 7 bases. The ends lost 6 bases at V and 2 bases at J; junction bases unmatched: 10. This CDR3 is built from 16 residues. CDR1 is MNHEY, CDR2 SMNVEV, per germline (reference sequence). The CDR3 loop is CASSRQGVIGNQPQHF. The CDR3 nucleotides are TGTGCCAGCAGCAGACAGGGAGTGATAGGCAATCAGCCCCAGCATTTT.

This clonotype came up many times. The V gene is TRBV7-2, the J gene TRBJ2-2, with 10 bases identical to TRBD2. Germline assignment: CDR1 SGHTA and CDR2 FQGNSA. Trimming cost V 1 base and J 5 bases; bases outside gene matches: 7. The CDR3 has 17 residues. CDR3 nucleotides: TGTGCCAGCAGCTTAGGAAGCGGGAGGGCCAGGACCGGGGAGCTGTTTTTT. The encoded protein is CASSLGSGRARTGELFF.

This clonotype was observed a single time. The J gene is TRBJ2-2, the V gene TRBV14, with 7 bases that match TRBD2. Germline values: CDR1 SGHDN, CDR2 FVKESK. There are 20 residues in the CDR3. V dropped 3 bases and J dropped 8; count of bases not matched to a gene: 24. The CDR3 coding sequence is TGTGCCAGCAGCCACCGCACGTGGGTACCTTCAGCGGGACGGTCAGGGGAGCTGTTTTTT. This gives the protein CASSHRTWVPSAGRSGELFF.